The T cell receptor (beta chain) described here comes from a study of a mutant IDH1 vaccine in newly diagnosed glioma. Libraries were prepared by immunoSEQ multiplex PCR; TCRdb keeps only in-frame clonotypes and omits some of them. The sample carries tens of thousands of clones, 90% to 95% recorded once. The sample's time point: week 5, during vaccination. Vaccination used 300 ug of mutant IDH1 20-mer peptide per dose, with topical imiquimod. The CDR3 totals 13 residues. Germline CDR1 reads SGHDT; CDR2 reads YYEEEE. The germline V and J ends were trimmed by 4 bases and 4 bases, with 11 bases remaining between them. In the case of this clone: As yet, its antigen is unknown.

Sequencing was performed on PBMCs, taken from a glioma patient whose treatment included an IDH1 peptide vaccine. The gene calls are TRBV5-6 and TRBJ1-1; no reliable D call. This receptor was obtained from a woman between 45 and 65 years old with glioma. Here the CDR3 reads CASSLGLGTEAFF. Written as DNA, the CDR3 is TGTGCCAGCAGCCTAGGGTTGGGCACTGAAGCTTTCTTT.